This TCR beta chain originates from a study of Ad26.COV2.S vaccination and SARS-CoV-2 variants. Study as a whole: The trial was COV1001 and the donor's arm was Ad26.COV2.S.

V was shortened by 0 bases and J by 2 bases, with 11 bases between the two germline ends. CDR1 and CDR2 from the germline V gene are SGHRS and YFSETQ. The length of the CDR3 is 15 residues. This clone was recorded once. The antigen is not known. As for treatment: roughly 18 received Ad26.COV2.S at low or high dose, single or two shots; about 5 received placebo; per-sample allocation not given. Vaccine and placebo recipients were sampled on day 63 after the first injection. The donor was a Boston adult aged 18-55 years. Study findings and constraints: Reportedly, after vaccination the spike-specific CD8+ and CD4+ T cell responses displayed substantial breadth. Measures of TCR breadth and depth may have fallen short of total T cell responses.

Clones were read by immunoSEQ multiplex PCR, and TCRdb kept only the in-frame ones, dropping some. The sample records approximately 420,000 clones, approximately 90% being singletons. This TCR was sampled from a person aged 18-65 years who received the Ad26.COV2.S COVID-19 vaccine or a placebo. The chain combines TRBV5-1 with TRBJ1-1; D not certain. The specimen comprised peripheral blood, sampled in a trial of Ad26.COV2.S vaccine versus placebo. The CDR3 spells CASSLGDTSNTEAFF. The CDR3 DNA is TGCGCCAGCAGCTTGGGGGATACCTCCAACACTGAAGCTTTCTTT. Supplemented by reference TRBV5-1 and TRBJ1-1, the full variable domain reads KAGVTQTPRYLIKTRGQQVTLSCSPISGHRSVSWYQQTPGQGLQFLFEYFSETQRNKGNFPGRFSGRQFSNSRSEMNVSTLELGDSALYLCASSLGDTSNTEAFFGQGTRLTVV.